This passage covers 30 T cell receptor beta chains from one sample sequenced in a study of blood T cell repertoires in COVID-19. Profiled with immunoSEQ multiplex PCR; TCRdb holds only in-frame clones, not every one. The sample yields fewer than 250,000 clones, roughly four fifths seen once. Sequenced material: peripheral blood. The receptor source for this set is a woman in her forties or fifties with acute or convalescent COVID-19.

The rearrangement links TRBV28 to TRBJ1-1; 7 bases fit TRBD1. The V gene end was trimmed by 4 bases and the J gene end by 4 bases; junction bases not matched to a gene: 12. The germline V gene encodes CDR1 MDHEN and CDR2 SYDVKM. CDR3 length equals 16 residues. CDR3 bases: TGTGCCAGCAGTTCCCACAGGGGAAGTAGGAGCACTGAAGCTTTCTTT. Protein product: CASSSHRGSRSTEAFF.

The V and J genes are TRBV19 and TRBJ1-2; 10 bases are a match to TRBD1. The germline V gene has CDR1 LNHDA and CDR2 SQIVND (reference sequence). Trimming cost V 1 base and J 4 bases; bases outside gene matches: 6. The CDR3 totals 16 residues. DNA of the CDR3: TGTGCCAGTAGTATAGGGGGACAGGGGCGATCCTATGGCTACACCTTC. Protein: CASSIGGQGRSYGYTF.

The CDR3 loop reads CASSLQTSSNEQFF. The CDR3 DNA is TGCGCCAGCAGCCTCCAGACTAGCAGCAATGAGCAGTTCTTC. This chain connects TRBV5-1 to TRBJ2-1; 7 positions agree with TRBD2. This CDR3 has 14 residues. The germline V gene has CDR1 SGHRS and CDR2 YFSETQ. The ends lost 4 bases at V and 6 bases at J; junction bases unmatched: 7.

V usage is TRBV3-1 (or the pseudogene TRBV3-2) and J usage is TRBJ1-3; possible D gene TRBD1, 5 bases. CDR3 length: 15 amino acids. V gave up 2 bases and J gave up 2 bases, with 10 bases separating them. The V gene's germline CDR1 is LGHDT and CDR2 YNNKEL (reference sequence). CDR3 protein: CASSQKGTAGNTIYF. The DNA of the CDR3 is TGTGCCAGCAGCCAAAAAGGGACTGCTGGAAACACCATATATTTT.

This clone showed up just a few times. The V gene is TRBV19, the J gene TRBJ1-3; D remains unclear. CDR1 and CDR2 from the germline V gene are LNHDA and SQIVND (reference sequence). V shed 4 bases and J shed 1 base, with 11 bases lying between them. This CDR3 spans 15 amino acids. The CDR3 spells CASSTSTASGNTIYF. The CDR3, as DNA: TGTGCCAGTAGTACCTCAACAGCATCTGGAAACACCATATATTTT.

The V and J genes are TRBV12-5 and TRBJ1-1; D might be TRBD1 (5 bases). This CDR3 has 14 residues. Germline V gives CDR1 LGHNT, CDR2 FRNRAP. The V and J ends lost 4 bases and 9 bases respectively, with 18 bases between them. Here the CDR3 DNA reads TGTGCTAGTGGTTCTACCTCCAGGGTCCTTCAAGCTTTCTTT. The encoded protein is CASGSTSRVLQAFF. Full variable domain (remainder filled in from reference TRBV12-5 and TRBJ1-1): DARVTQTPRHKVTEMGQEVTMRCQPILGHNTVFWYRQTMMQGLELLAYFRNRAPLDDSGMPKDRFSAEMPDATLATLKIQPSEPRDSAVYFCASGSTSRVLQAFFGQGTRLTVV.

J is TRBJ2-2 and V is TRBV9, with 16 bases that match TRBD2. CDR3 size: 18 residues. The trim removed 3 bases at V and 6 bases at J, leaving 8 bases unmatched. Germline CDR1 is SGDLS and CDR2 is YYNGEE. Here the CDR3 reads CASSAVPGTSGRAGELFF. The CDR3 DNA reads TGTGCCAGCAGCGCCGTTCCGGGGACTAGCGGGAGGGCCGGGGAGCTGTTTTTT.

CDR3 in DNA: TGTGCCAGCAGCCGGACAGTTGCAGATACGCAGTATTTT. Its protein is CASSRTVADTQYF. The gene calls are TRBV27 and TRBJ2-3, with D maybe TRBD1 (6 bases). Per germline, CDR1 MNHEY and CDR2 SMNVEV (reference sequence). The germline V and J ends were trimmed by 6 bases and 4 bases, with 11 bases remaining between them. This CDR3 spans 13 amino acids.

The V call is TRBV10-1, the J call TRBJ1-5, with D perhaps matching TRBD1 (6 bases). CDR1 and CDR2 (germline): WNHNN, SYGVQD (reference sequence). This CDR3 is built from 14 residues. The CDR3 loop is CAALEGGALWPQHF. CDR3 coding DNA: TGCGCAGCCCTCGAGGGGGGGGCCCTATGGCCCCAGCATTTT.

The CDR3 nucleotides read TGTGCCACCAGGGGGACTAGCGGGGGTGGGTACGAGCAGTACTTC. Translated, it gives CATRGTSGGGYEQYF. J is TRBJ2-7 and V is TRBV15; 14 bases line up with TRBD2. Germline V gene data show CDR1 as LNHNV and CDR2 as YYDKDF (reference sequence). V was pared by 6 bases and J by 4 bases, with 5 bases of the junction left unmatched. The CDR3 sequence is 15 residues long.

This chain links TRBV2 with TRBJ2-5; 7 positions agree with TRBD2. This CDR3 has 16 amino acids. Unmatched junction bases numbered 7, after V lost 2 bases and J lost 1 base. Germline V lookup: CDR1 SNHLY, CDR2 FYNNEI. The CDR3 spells CASSELGGTGQETQYF. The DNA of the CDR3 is TGTGCCAGCAGTGAATTGGGGGGGACGGGCCAAGAGACCCAGTACTTC.

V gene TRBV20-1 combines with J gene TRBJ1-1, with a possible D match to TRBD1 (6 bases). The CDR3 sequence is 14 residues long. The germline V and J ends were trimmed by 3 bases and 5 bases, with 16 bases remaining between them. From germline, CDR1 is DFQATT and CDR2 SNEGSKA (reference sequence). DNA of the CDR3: TGCAGTGCTAGTCTTGACAGGCGGGGGACTGAAGCTTTCTTT. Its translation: CSASLDRRGTEAFF.

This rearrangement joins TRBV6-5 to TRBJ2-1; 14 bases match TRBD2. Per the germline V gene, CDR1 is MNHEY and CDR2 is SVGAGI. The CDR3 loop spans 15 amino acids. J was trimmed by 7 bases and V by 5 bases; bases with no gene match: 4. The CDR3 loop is CASSPRLAGGNEQFF. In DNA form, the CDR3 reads TGTGCCAGCAGTCCTCGACTAGCGGGGGGGAATGAGCAGTTCTTC.

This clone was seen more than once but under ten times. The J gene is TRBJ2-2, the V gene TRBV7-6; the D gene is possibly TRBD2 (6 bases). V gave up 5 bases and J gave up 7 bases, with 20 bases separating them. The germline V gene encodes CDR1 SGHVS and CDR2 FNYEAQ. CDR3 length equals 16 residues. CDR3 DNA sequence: TGTGCCAGCAGCCGCTTTTTGGGGGGTACTAACGGGGAGCTGTTTTTT. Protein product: CASSRFLGGTNGELFF.

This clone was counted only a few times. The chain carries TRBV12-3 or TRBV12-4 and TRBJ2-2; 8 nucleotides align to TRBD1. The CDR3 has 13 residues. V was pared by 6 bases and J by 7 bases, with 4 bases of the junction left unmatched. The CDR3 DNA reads TGTGCCAGCAGACAGGGGGAAGGCGGGGAGCTGTTTTTT. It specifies CASRQGEGGELFF.

Here the CDR3 reads CASSLDYSSYNEQFF. The DNA for the CDR3 is TGTGCCAGCAGCCTCGACTATAGCTCCTACAATGAGCAGTTCTTC. This chain joins TRBV6-5 and TRBJ2-1, with D possibly matching TRBD2 (5 bases). The CDR3 covers 15 residues. Germline-derived CDR1 and CDR2 are MNHEY and SVGAGI. Trimming shortened V by 6 bases and J by 0 bases, and 12 bases separated the two germline ends.

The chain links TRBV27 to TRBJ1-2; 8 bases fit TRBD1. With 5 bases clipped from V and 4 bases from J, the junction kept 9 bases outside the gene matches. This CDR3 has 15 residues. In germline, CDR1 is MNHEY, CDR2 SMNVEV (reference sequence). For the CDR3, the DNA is TGTGCCAGCAGTGGGGGGACAGGAGATGCCTATGGCTACACCTTC. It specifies CASSGGTGDAYGYTF.

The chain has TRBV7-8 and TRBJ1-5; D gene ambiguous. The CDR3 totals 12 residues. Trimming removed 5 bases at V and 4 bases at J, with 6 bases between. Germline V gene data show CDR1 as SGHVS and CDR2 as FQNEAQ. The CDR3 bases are TGTGCCAGCAGCCCAGTAAATCAGCCCCAGCATTTT. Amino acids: CASSPVNQPQHF.

As DNA, the CDR3 is TGTGCCATCAGTGAAGGGGGCGTTTCACCCCTCCACTTT. Its protein product is CAISEGGVSPLHF. V is TRBV10-3 and J is TRBJ1-6, with TRBD1 matching 7 bases. CDR3 size: 13 residues. V gave up 3 bases and J gave up 9 bases; unmatched junction bases: 2. Germline lookup yields CDR1 ENHRY and CDR2 SYGVKD.

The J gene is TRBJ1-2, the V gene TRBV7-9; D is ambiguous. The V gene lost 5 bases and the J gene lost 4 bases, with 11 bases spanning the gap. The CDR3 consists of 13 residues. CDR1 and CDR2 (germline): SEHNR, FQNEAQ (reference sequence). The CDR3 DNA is TGTGCCAGCAGCCAACAAGGAGGCTATGGCTACACCTTC. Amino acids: CASSQQGGYGYTF.

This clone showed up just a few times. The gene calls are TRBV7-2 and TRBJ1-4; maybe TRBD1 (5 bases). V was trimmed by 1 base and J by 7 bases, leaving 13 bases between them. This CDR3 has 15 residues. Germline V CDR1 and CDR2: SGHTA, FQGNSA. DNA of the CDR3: TGTGCCAGCAGCTTAGACGGTCAGGGAGGTGAAAAACTGTTTTTT. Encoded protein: CASSLDGQGGEKLFF.

CDR3 residues: CASSQDPTTGKLFF. The CDR3 DNA reads as TGCGCCAGCAGCCAAGATCCGACGACGGGAAAACTGTTTTTT. This rearrangement joins TRBV4-3 to TRBJ1-4, with no clear D. V shed 0 bases and J shed 10 bases, with 12 bases lying between them. This CDR3 comprises 14 residues. Germline CDR1 is LGHNA and CDR2 is YSLEER.

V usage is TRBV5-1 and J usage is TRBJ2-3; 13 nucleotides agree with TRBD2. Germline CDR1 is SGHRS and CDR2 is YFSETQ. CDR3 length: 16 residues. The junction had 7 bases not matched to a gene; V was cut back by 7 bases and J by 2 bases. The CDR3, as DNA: TGCGCCAGCTCGGGACTAGCGGGACTGGACACAGATACGCAGTATTTT. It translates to CASSGLAGLDTDTQYF.

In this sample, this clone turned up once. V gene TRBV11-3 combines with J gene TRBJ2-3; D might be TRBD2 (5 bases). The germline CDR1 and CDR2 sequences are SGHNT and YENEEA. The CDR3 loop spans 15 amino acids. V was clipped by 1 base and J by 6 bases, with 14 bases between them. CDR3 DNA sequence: TGTGCCAGCAGCTTAGGTCGGCTAGCCGGGGATACGCAGTATTTT. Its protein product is CASSLGRLAGDTQYF.

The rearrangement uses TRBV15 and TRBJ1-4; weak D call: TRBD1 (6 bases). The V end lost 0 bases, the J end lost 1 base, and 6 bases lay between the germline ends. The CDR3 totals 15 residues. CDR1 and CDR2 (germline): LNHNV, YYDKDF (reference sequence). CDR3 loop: CATSRDRGTNEKLFF. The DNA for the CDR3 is TGTGCCACCAGCAGAGACAGGGGAACTAATGAAAAACTGTTTTTT.

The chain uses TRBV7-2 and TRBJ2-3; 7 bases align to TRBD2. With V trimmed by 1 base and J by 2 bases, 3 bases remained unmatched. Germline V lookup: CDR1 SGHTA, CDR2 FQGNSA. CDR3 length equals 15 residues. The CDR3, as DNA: TGTGCCAGCAGCTTAGGGGGGGGTGACACAGATACGCAGTATTTT. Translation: CASSLGGGDTDTQYF.

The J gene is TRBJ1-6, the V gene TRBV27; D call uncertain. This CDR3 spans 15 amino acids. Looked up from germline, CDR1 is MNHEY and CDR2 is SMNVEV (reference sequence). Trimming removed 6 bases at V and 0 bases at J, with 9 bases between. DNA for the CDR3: TGTGCCAGCAGGGAGAGGAGCTCCTATAATTCACCCCTCCACTTT. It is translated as CASRERSSYNSPLHF.

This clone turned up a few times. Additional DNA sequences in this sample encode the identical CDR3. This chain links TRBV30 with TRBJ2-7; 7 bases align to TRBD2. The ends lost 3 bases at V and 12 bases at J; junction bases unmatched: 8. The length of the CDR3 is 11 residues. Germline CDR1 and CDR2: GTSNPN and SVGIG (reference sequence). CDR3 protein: CAWRGAGDWYF. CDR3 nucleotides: TGTGCCTGGAGGGGTGCGGGGGACTGGTACTTC.

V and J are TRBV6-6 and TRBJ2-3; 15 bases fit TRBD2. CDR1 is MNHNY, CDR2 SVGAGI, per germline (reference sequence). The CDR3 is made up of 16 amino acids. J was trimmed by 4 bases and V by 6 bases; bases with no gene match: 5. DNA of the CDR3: TGTGCCAGCAGCGGGACTAGCGGGGGGATAGCAGATACGCAGTATTTT. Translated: CASSGTSGGIADTQYF.

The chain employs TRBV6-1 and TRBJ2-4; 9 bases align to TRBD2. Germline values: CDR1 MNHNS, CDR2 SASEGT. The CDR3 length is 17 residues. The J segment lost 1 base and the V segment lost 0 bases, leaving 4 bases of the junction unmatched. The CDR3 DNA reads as TGTGCCAGCAGTGAAGCGGCGGGAGGGCATGCCAAAAACATTCAGTACTTC. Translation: CASSEAAGGHAKNIQYF.